This T cell receptor (beta chain) was identified during a study of cytotoxic CD8 clonotypes in ibrutinib-treated CLL. Findings of the study overall: Clonality at baseline surpassed age-matched healthy donors and tracked circulating CD8+ T-cell counts. Different sampling times were used for sustained-remission and progressing patients.

Germline V gene data show CDR1 as MNHEY and CDR2 as SMNVEV (reference sequence). V gave up 3 bases and J gave up 6 bases, with 12 bases separating them. The CDR3 loop spans 14 amino acids. Of note for this clone: What it binds is not known.

Sequencing was performed with immunoSEQ multiplex PCR; in TCRdb, only in-frame clones are kept and a portion is missing. The sample holds some 290,000 clones, roughly 80% seen once. The source material was PBMCs, sampled before ibrutinib treatment. The receptor comes from a human donor with chronic lymphocytic leukemia. The chain couples TRBV27 to TRBJ1-5, with a tentative D call TRBD1 (6 bases). The CDR3 loop reads CASSFVQGLQPQHF. CDR3 DNA: TGTGCCAGCAGTTTCGTACAGGGTCTTCAGCCCCAGCATTTT.